Listed below are T cell receptor beta chains from one sample, sequenced in a study of blood T cell repertoires in COVID-19. Assay used: immunoSEQ multiplex PCR; TCRdb lists only in-frame clones, some missing. This sample yields roughly 250,000 clones, of which approximately 91% are seen a single time; 2.3% belongs to the top ten. Sequencing input: PBMCs or T cells enriched from blood (not recorded which). The source of these receptors is a woman aged 40-49 years with acute COVID-19. The CDR3 runs from the conserved cysteine through the conserved F or W. A D gene is named only where the DNA matches it firmly. The size field is filled for only some rows; it gives once, few, many or a size class.

d_gene	abundance	v_gene	j_gene	CDR3aa	CDR3nt
-	once	TRBV6-5	TRBJ1-3	CASRQRPGNTIYF	TGTGCCAGTAGACAGCGTCCTGGAAACACCATATATTTT
-	few	TRBV3-1/TRBV3-2	TRBJ2-7	CASSRLGATRRGYSEQYF	TGTGCCAGCAGCCGCCTAGGAGCGACCCGACGGGGGTATAGCGAGCAGTACTTC
-	-	TRBV19	TRBJ1-3	CASAHPGGAISGNTIYF	TGTGCCAGCGCCCACCCGGGGGGGGCTATCTCTGGAAACACCATATATTTT
TRBD2	few	TRBV7-3	TRBJ2-3	CASSHIAGASADTQYF	TGTGCCAGCAGCCATATAGCGGGGGCCTCCGCAGATACGCAGTATTTT
-	-	TRBV7-8	TRBJ1-1	CASSLARASSAFF	TGTGCCAGCAGCTTAGCGAGGGCGAGCTCCGCTTTCTTT
TRBD2	-	TRBV15	TRBJ2-3	CATSRAITSGRSDTQYF	TGTGCCACCAGCAGAGCAATAACTAGCGGGAGATCAGATACGCAGTATTTT
TRBD2	-	TRBV5-3	TRBJ2-5	CARSPPGLGQETQYF	TGTGCCAGAAGCCCACCGGGACTAGGTCAAGAGACCCAGTACTTC
-	-	TRBV2	TRBJ1-5	CASRAIGVSNQPQHF	TGTGCCAGCAGGGCAATCGGGGTAAGCAATCAGCCCCAGCATTTT
-	-	TRBV15	TRBJ1-1	CATSRDRLGRGSEAFF	TGTGCCACCAGCAGAGATCGTTTAGGGCGGGGCTCTGAAGCTTTCTTT
TRBD1	-	TRBV5-4	TRBJ2-7	CASSAEGTGSYEQYF	TGTGCCAGCAGCGCAGAGGGGACAGGGTCCTACGAGCAGTACTTC
-	few	TRBV30	TRBJ1-1	CAWANGGGTEAFF	TGTGCCTGGGCCAATGGGGGAGGCACTGAAGCTTTCTTT
TRBD2	-	TRBV6-2/TRBV6-3	TRBJ2-3	CASSRRLAGVPDTQYF	TGTGCCAGCAGTCGCCGACTAGCGGGAGTTCCAGATACGCAGTATTTT
TRBD1	once	TRBV10-1	TRBJ1-1	CASLRGLEAEAFF	TGCGCCAGTTTGAGGGGGCTGGAGGCTGAAGCTTTCTTT
-	-	TRBV9	TRBJ1-1	CASSTFSGGSTEAFF	TGTGCCAGCAGCACCTTCTCGGGGGGGAGCACTGAAGCTTTCTTT
-	-	TRBV30	TRBJ1-1	CAWSVLVTEAFF	TGTGCCTGGAGTGTCCTCGTCACTGAAGCTTTCTTT
-	-	TRBV20-1	TRBJ1-4	CSASSGDEKLFF	TGCAGTGCTAGTTCAGGGGACGAAAAACTGTTTTTT
TRBD1	-	TRBV27	TRBJ2-3	CASSLRQGARDTQYF	TGTGCCAGCAGTTTAAGACAGGGGGCGAGAGATACGCAGTATTTT
-	-	TRBV5-1	TRBJ2-7	CASSLGGIANEQYF	TGCGCCAGCAGCTTGGGCGGCATCGCAAACGAGCAGTACTTC
TRBD2	-	TRBV7-6	TRBJ2-7	CASSLGGGLAYEQYF	TGTGCCAGCAGCTTAGGCGGCGGACTAGCCTACGAGCAGTACTTC
TRBD2	-	TRBV4-2	TRBJ2-1	CASSQPTSGGYYNEQFF	TGTGCCAGCAGCCAACCGACTAGCGGGGGTTACTACAATGAGCAGTTCTTC
-	-	TRBV5-6	TRBJ2-7	CASSFLADSSYEQYF	TGTGCCAGCAGCTTCTTAGCGGATTCTTCCTACGAGCAGTACTTC
-	-	TRBV2	TRBJ2-2	CASSGVYRATGELFF	TGTGCCAGCAGCGGCGTCTACAGGGCTACCGGGGAGCTGTTTTTT
-	-	TRBV27	TRBJ2-7	CASSSGGGYEQYF	TGTGCCAGCAGTTCAGGGGGAGGCTACGAGCAGTACTTC
-	-	TRBV28	TRBJ1-5	CASSFPSPGKVQPQHF	TGTGCCAGCAGCTTCCCGTCGCCCGGGAAGGTACAGCCCCAGCATTTT